The 25 T cell receptor beta chains given below trace back to one sample, sequenced in a study of blood T cells in healthy people across ages. Alongside a J-beta primer mix, a sample-barcoded 5' primer served in a second PCR lasting about 7 to 12 cycles. TCRdb re-derived calls from the 5' RACE reads in MiXCR, one entry per CDR3 protein. The sample lists 800,000 to 1,300,000 distinct CDR3 sequences; about 25% were seen once. The same data also went into a second study, on T cells of mothers and their children.

Source material: blood. The origin of the receptors is a girl aged 2 to 10 in good health.

The CDR3 region is CASRLTGANVLTF. The CDR3 region has the DNA TGTGCCAGCAGACTTACTGGGGCCAACGTCCTGACTTTC. V usage is TRBV28 and J usage is TRBJ2-6; D is unclear. CDR3 length equals 13 residues. CDR1 and CDR2 from the germline V gene are MDHEN and SYDVKM. With 6 bases removed from V and 2 bases from J, the gap between germline ends came to 5 bases. The variable domain in full, completed from reference TRBV28 and TRBJ2-6, reads DVKVTQSSRYLVKRTGEKVFLECVQDMDHENMFWYRQDPGLGLRLIYFSYDVKMKEKGDIPEGYSVSREKKERFSLILESASTNQTSMYLCASRLTGANVLTFGAGSRLTVL.

The V call is TRBV5-1, the J call TRBJ2-1, with D possibly being TRBD2 (6 bases). The germline V gene encodes CDR1 SGHRS and CDR2 YFSETQ. Trimming pared 0 bases from V and 4 bases from J, leaving 11 bases between. This CDR3 is built from 15 residues. This CDR3 is CASSLVAGPYNEQFF. CDR3 coding DNA: TGCGCCAGCAGCTTGGTGGCGGGACCGTACAATGAGCAGTTCTTC.

A few counts support this clonotype. The genes are TRBV11-2 and TRBJ2-7; D remains unclear. CDR3 length equals 11 residues. Germline V lookup: CDR1 SGHAT, CDR2 FQNNGV. Trimming took off 3 bases at V and 5 bases at J, with 5 bases between the two ends. CDR3 amino acids: CASSFANEQYF. The CDR3 DNA reads as TGTGCCAGCAGCTTTGCTAACGAGCAGTACTTC.

The rearrangement links TRBV9 to TRBJ2-6, with 10 bases matching TRBD1. The V and J ends lost 3 bases and 0 bases, in that order; junction bases with no gene match: 3. Per germline, CDR1 SGDLS and CDR2 YYNGEE. CDR3 length: 17 amino acids. The CDR3 region is CASSERTGGSGANVLTF. DNA for the CDR3: TGTGCCAGCAGCGAGCGGACAGGGGGCTCTGGGGCCAACGTCCTGACTTTC.

This clonotype has more than one count but fewer than ten. In nucleotides, the CDR3 is TGTGCCACCAGCCTTACAGGGTCGATCACCGGGGAGCTGTTTTTT. It codes for CATSLTGSITGELFF. This chain joins TRBV15 and TRBJ2-2; the D gene is possibly TRBD1 (6 bases). The germline V gene encodes CDR1 LNHNV and CDR2 YYDKDF (reference sequence). V was trimmed by 5 bases and J by 4 bases, leaving 14 bases between them. The CDR3 is 15 residues long.

This clonotype was seen only a few times. J is TRBJ2-7 and V is TRBV24-1, with a tentative D call TRBD1 (5 bases). The CDR3 contains 20 residues. Per germline, CDR1 KGHDR and CDR2 SFDVKD. The V and J ends lost 5 bases and 7 bases respectively, with 35 bases between them. CDR3 nucleotide sequence: TGTGCCACCAGTGGGAGTTCGGCAGGGCCTATTCAAACGGCGCTGGAAGAGCAGTACTTC. It specifies CATSGSSAGPIQTALEEQYF.

This clonotype appeared a few times. The chain couples TRBV7-3 to TRBJ2-1; D unclear. The CDR3 consists of 14 residues. The V and J ends lost 2 bases and 4 bases respectively, with 9 bases between them. The germline V gene has CDR1 SGHTA and CDR2 FQGTGA. CDR3 sequence reads: CASSLVPIYNEQFF. The CDR3 coding sequence is TGTGCCAGCAGCTTAGTCCCTATTTACAATGAGCAGTTCTTC.

Regarding this clonotype: Given the absence of the conserved phenylalanine or tryptophan at the CDR3 end, a read error is likely. J is TRBJ1-1 and V is TRBV7-9; unclear D gene. Germline lookup yields CDR1 SEHNR and CDR2 FQNEAQ (reference sequence). Trimming left V 4 bases short and J 5 bases short, with 14 bases between. This CDR3 is built from 14 residues. The CDR3 region is CASSSEGSRTEAFL. CDR3 coding DNA: TGTGCCAGCAGCTCAGAAGGGAGTAGGACTGAAGCTTTCCTT.

This clonotype has more than one count but fewer than ten. The V gene is TRBV6-1, the J gene TRBJ2-4, with D perhaps given as TRBD1 or TRBD2 (5 bases each). The CDR3 has 15 amino acids. Germline V gene data show CDR1 as MNHNS and CDR2 as SASEGT. Trimming took 4 bases from V and 0 from J, leaving 10 bases between them. This CDR3 is CASSGGTVAKNIQYF. CDR3 sequence (DNA): TGTGCCAGCAGTGGAGGGACCGTAGCCAAAAACATTCAGTACTTC.

CDR3 sequence reads: CASTPGRTNTEAFF. The CDR3 nucleotides read TGTGCCAGCACACCGGGACGTACGAACACTGAAGCTTTCTTT. The V gene is TRBV28, the J gene TRBJ1-1; weak D call: TRBD1 (5 bases). The length of the CDR3 is 14 residues. Trimming stripped 7 bases from V and 1 base from J, with 13 bases between. Germline V gives CDR1 MDHEN, CDR2 SYDVKM.

This clonotype has only a few counts. The chain has TRBV6-5 and TRBJ2-5; weak D call: TRBD2 (6 bases). Per the germline V gene, CDR1 is MNHEY and CDR2 is SVGAGI. The V gene lost 2 bases and the J gene lost 4 bases, with 14 bases spanning the gap. The CDR3 spans 15 residues. The CDR3 sequence: CASSYDGGAVETQYF. The CDR3 region has the DNA TGTGCCAGCAGTTACGATGGCGGGGCCGTAGAGACCCAGTACTTC.

The genes are TRBV28 and TRBJ2-5, with 7 bases matching TRBD1. This CDR3 has 13 amino acids. The germline V gene has CDR1 MDHEN and CDR2 SYDVKM. Unmatched junction bases numbered 13, after V lost 6 bases and J lost 12 bases. The CDR3: CASSPTGVPQEYF. In nucleotides, the CDR3 is TGTGCCAGCAGCCCTACAGGGGTCCCGCAGGAGTACTTC. Full variable domain (rest looked up from reference TRBV28 and TRBJ2-5): DVKVTQSSRYLVKRTGEKVFLECVQDMDHENMFWYRQDPGLGLRLIYFSYDVKMKEKGDIPEGYSVSREKKERFSLILESASTNQTSMYLCASSPTGVPQEYFGPGTRLLVL.

This chain uses TRBV29-1 with TRBJ2-5; 11 nucleotides match TRBD2. The J call may be mistaken, given a closer DNA end match to TRBJ2-7. This CDR3 has 13 residues. The germline gives CDR1 SQVTM, CDR2 ANQGSEA. The CDR3 DNA reads TGCAGCGTTGTGGGACTAGCGGCATACGAGCAGTACTTC. The encoded protein is CSVVGLAAYEQYF.

In its sample, this clonotype was seen a few times. This sequence joins TRBV28 and TRBJ2-1; TRBD2 aligns across 9 bases. Germline V lookup: CDR1 MDHEN, CDR2 SYDVKM. V lost 5 bases and J lost 7; bases outside the gene matches: 3. This CDR3 spans 13 amino acids. The CDR3 spells CASSGLAPNEQFF. The CDR3 coding sequence is TGTGCCAGCAGTGGACTAGCGCCTAATGAGCAGTTCTTC.

This clonotype occurred many times. The rearrangement joins TRBV2 to TRBJ2-1, with D possibly called TRBD1 or TRBD2 (5 bases each). This CDR3 spans 11 amino acids. Deletions cut 5 bases from V and 10 bases from J, with 9 bases between. Germline CDR1 and CDR2: SNHLY and FYNNEI. CDR3 loop: CASSPWGEQFF. In nucleotides, the CDR3 is TGTGCCAGCAGTCCCTGGGGGGAGCAGTTCTTC.

The V gene is TRBV12-3 or TRBV12-4, the J gene TRBJ1-4; the D is unclear. The V and J ends lost 6 bases and 1 base respectively, with 9 bases between them. The CDR3 is made up of 14 amino acids. The DNA for the CDR3 is TGTGCCAGCAGGGCCCCGAAAACTAATGAAAAACTGTTTTTT. Its protein product is CASRAPKTNEKLFF.

The chain has TRBV7-2 and TRBJ2-7; 9 bases fit TRBD1. V was clipped by 5 bases and J by 5 bases; unmatched bases: 7. The CDR3 is made up of 14 amino acids. Germline CDR1 is SGHTA and CDR2 is FQGNSA. The CDR3 loop is CASSLGQGLNEQYF. CDR3 DNA sequence: TGTGCCAGCAGCCTAGGACAGGGGCTTAACGAGCAGTACTTC.

The table lists this clonotype with a few counts. The chain carries TRBV20-1 and TRBJ2-4, with a weak D call TRBD1 (5 bases). The germline V gene has CDR1 DFQATT and CDR2 SNEGSKA (reference sequence). Between the trimmed V and J ends, which lost 4 bases and 0 bases, there was a span of 16 bases. The CDR3 has 16 amino acids. In nucleotides, the CDR3 is TGCAGTGCTACAGGGCGCATAGGTCTAGCCAAAAACATTCAGTACTTC. Encoded protein: CSATGRIGLAKNIQYF.

This clonotype was counted only a few times. The rearrangement uses TRBV5-1 and TRBJ2-5; D could derive from TRBD1 or TRBD2 (5 bases each). V lost 4 bases and J 2 bases, leaving 18 bases between the germline ends. The length of the CDR3 is 16 residues. Germline V gene lookup returns CDR1 SGHRS and CDR2 YFSETQ. The CDR3 DNA is TGCGCCAGCAGCGCAACCGGGACGATTCTGCAAGAGACCCAGTACTTC. This translates into CASSATGTILQETQYF.

Remarks on this clonotype: A read error may produce the germline difference seen at one junction end. CDR3 DNA: TGTGCCAGCATTCCAGGGGCAGTCCTCCTCGACTATGCCTACACCTTC. It is translated as CASIPGAVLLDYAYTF. The J gene is TRBJ1-2, the V gene TRBV6-2 or TRBV6-3; the D gene is possibly TRBD1 (6 bases). The CDR3 contains 16 residues. Germline lookup yields CDR1 MNHEY and CDR2 SVGEGT.

The chain combines TRBV5-6 with TRBJ2-7, with 7 bases identical to TRBD2. Germline CDR1 SGHDT, CDR2 YYEEEE. The CDR3 loop spans 16 amino acids. V lost 0 bases and J lost 0; bases outside the gene matches: 6. CDR3: CASSLVAAGSSYEQYF. As DNA, the CDR3 is TGTGCCAGCAGCTTGGTAGCAGCGGGGAGCTCCTACGAGCAGTACTTC.

This clonotype turned up a few times. The chain employs TRBV7-3 and TRBJ1-1; the match to TRBD1 covers 7 bases. The CDR3 contains 14 residues. Germline loops: CDR1 SGHTA, CDR2 FQGTGA. Unmatched junction bases numbered 8, after V lost 0 bases and J lost 10 bases. The CDR3 region is CASSLTATGASAFF. The CDR3 region has the DNA TGTGCCAGCAGCTTAACAGCAACAGGGGCGTCAGCTTTCTTT.

This clonotype turned up a few times. The chain recombines TRBV10-1 with TRBJ2-5, with TRBD2 matching over 7 bases. The germline CDR1 and CDR2 sequences are WNHNN and SYGVQD (reference sequence). CDR3 length: 16 residues. V dropped 0 bases and J dropped 2; count of bases not matched to a gene: 6. CDR3 nucleotides: TGCGCCAGCAGTGAGTCCCCGGGACTAATTCAAGAGACCCAGTACTTC. Residues: CASSESPGLIQETQYF.

This chain connects TRBV7-2 to TRBJ2-3, with 8 nucleotides matching TRBD1. This CDR3 comprises 15 residues. Losses at the gene ends were 2 bases for V and 4 bases for J; bases not matched to a gene: 5. Germline CDR1 is SGHTA and CDR2 is FQGNSA. CDR3 coding DNA: TGTGCCAGCAGCTTACCGGACAGGGTGCCAGATACGCAGTATTTT. The encoded protein is CASSLPDRVPDTQYF.

The V gene is TRBV2, the J gene TRBJ2-7, with D possibly being TRBD2 (7 bases). In germline, CDR1 is SNHLY, CDR2 FYNNEI. Deletions cut 10 bases from V and 1 base from J, with 20 bases between. There are 15 residues in the CDR3. As DNA, the CDR3 is TGTGCCACCGGGGGGAGTGACAGGATTTCCTACGAGCAGTACTTC. This translates into CATGGSDRISYEQYF.